This T cell receptor (beta chain) was captured in a study of identical twins. Points from the study as a whole: Invariant MAIT and iNKT cells are populations that could partly confound zero-insertion analyses.

This clonotype was observed at least ten times. Its target is unknown. One entry per CDR3 protein results from TCRdb running MiXCR on the 5' RACE reads. The data show 250,000 to 350,000 distinct CDR3 sequences, about 8.3% seen once. Per the germline V gene, CDR1 is MDHEN and CDR2 is SYDVKM. The J segment lost 5 bases and the V segment lost 4 bases, leaving 10 bases of the junction unmatched. This CDR3 spans 15 amino acids. Healthy Caucasians provided all donations. This sample was shared with a second study, whose subject was yellow fever vaccine responses in identical twins.

The TCR comes from a woman under 30 in good health. The V gene is TRBV28, the J gene TRBJ2-7; 8 nucleotides align to TRBD1. Material: memory (CD45RO+) T cells sorted from blood. The CDR3 reads CASSSSQGARNEQYF. The CDR3 nucleotides are TGTGCCAGCAGTTCCTCCCAGGGGGCGAGGAACGAGCAGTACTTC.